This TCR beta chain was sequenced during a study of blood T cell repertoires in COVID-19. Study as a whole: Acute and convalescent COVID-19 specimens originated in the United States, Italy and Spain. PBMCs, B-cell-depleted T cells, or T cells were the source of the cDNA or gDNA that made up the material.

The CDR3 runs to 14 residues. Germline assignment: CDR1 MGHRA and CDR2 YSYEKL. The V end was cut by 0 bases, the J end by 7 bases, with 12 bases between. Authors' analysis steps: Amplification from reference gene primers served as the basis for estimated nucleated cell counts. Libraries were prepared by immunoSEQ multiplex PCR; TCRdb keeps only in-frame clonotypes and omits some of them. For V, J and clone size, that table is used; D and trimming come from the DNA. The repertoire holds 150,000 to 200,000 clones, with 86% as singletons. The sample comprised peripheral blood. The V call is TRBV4-1, the J call TRBJ1-2, with D possibly being TRBD1 (5 bases). The clonotype originates from a woman at least 80 years old in a cohort sampled during active or convalescent COVID-19. This chain's CDR3 is CASSQDRALGGYTF. The CDR3 DNA reads as TGCGCCAGCAGCCAAGACAGGGCCCTCGGTGGCTACACCTTC.